This section outlines one T cell receptor beta chain sequence together with its context. No cognate antigen has been identified for it. Per-nucleotide qualities are absent, and no much larger clonotype sits a single base away. The immunoSEQ Assay, a bias-controlled multiplex PCR, was used to amplify TCRbeta CDR3 regions from genomic DNA. Regarding the original processing steps: Within the assay, amplification of reference gene primers was used to estimate how many nucleated cells each sample contained. To quantify the absolute abundance of each unique TCRbeta CDR3 rearrangement, sequence reads were collapsed and filtered. For each sample, productive Simpson clonality was calculated by taking the square root of Simpson's diversity index across productive rearrangements. Not all clones reach the TCRdb copy of this immuneACCESS table, which keeps in-frame sequences only. Checked studies attribute under half of the gap to unresolved V genes and leave the rest unexplained. V, J and clone size derive from that table, while D and trimming were established from the DNA sequence. This sample lists 150,000 to 200,000 clones; 75% to 90% were detected once. 4.4% of the sample is in the top ten clones.

This sample is drawn from a study of blood T cell repertoires in COVID-19 (dated by TCRdb to the early 2020s). Some background on the complete study: Samples covering the acute and convalescent phases of COVID-19 were provided by collaborators in the United States, Italy and Spain. The prospective study material was composed of cDNA or gDNA derived from T cells, B-cell-depleted T cells, or PBMCs. The dataset comprised deeply sampled blood TCRbeta repertoires from subjects exposed to, actively infected with, or recovered from COVID-19. The repertoires were released in a freely available public database intended as a resource for research on the immune response to SARS-CoV-2. The samples were drawn from the first 160 participants of the ongoing ImmuneRACE study and from roughly 1,300 subjects provided by 6 global collaborators. Sample metadata almost always included a de-identified subject ID, COVID-19 status, age in years and sex. Where available, HLA class I and class II types were obtained from metadata supplied by the sample provider rather than from assay-based typing.

The study at large found these results: How much clinical and demographic metadata was included differed by source and by participant, and the metadata was provided uncurated.

V is reduced by 2 bases and J by 8 bases, leaving a spacing of 15 bases between them. Looking up the germline V gene (reference sequence) yields CDR1 LGHDT and CDR2 YNNKEL. The CDR3 covers 15 residues, taking in both the cysteine and the phenylalanine. Just the 45-base CDR3 DNA is kept, in frame starting at base 1. Participants in the prospective study were enrolled through a virtual design, were aged about 18 to 100 years, and lived in approximately 24 United States geographic areas. In the prospective study, participants were assigned to cohorts based on the clinical history participants reported in a screening survey and a study questionnaire. For ImmuneRACE Cohort 3, a participant was defined as recovered based on two consecutive negative NP/OP PCR tests, clearance by a healthcare professional, or resolution of symptoms. Each participant in the prospective study had whole blood, serum and a nasopharyngeal or oropharyngeal swab collected by mobile phlebotomists. Additional blood draws and questionnaires over an approximately 2-month period could optionally be provided by prospective study participants. Before DNA extraction, blood samples from the prospective study were shipped at room temperature or frozen.

The source material was PBMCs or T cells enriched from blood (not recorded which). This sequence originates from a woman aged 45 to 65 who had recovered from COVID-19. The V and J segments used are TRBV3-1 (or the pseudogene TRBV3-2) and TRBJ1-4; the D gene lacks a confident call. The CDR3 loop reads CASSQPVLLGEKLFF. The nucleotide sequence reads as follows: TGTGCCAGCAGCCAACCCGTCCTACTAGGGGAAAAACTGTTTTTT.